These 30 T cell receptor beta chains were sequenced from one sample in a study of shared clonotypes between healthy human individuals. Naive CD8 cells, CD45RO-negative and positively selected for CCR7, excluded terminally differentiated effector memory CD45RA+ cells. Profiling relied on immunoSEQ multiplex PCR, and the TCRdb table lists in-frame clones only, not all of them. The sample holds approximately 1.9 million clones, 93% seen once. Sequencing used naive CD8+ T cells from PBMCs. The receptor set was obtained from a man younger than 35 in good health. Some clones in this sample may be carry-over from other donors' samples.

This clone was detected a few times. The chain has TRBV19 and TRBJ1-1, with D perhaps matching TRBD1 (6 bases). Germline CDR1 and CDR2: LNHDA and SQIVND (reference sequence). Trimming took off 10 bases at V and 5 bases at J, with 26 bases between the two ends. The CDR3 loop spans 16 amino acids. The CDR3 here is CATGPGHDLLGTEAFF. CDR3 coding DNA: TGTGCCACCGGACCGGGACACGATCTATTGGGGACTGAAGCTTTCTTT.

The gene calls are TRBV6-5 and TRBJ1-1, with 8 bases lining up with TRBD1. Germline V lookup: CDR1 MNHEY, CDR2 SVGAGI. The CDR3 is 15 amino acids. Trimming cost V 5 bases and J 7 bases; bases outside gene matches: 12. CDR3 sequence reads: CASSRILGTGFEAFF. The CDR3, as DNA: TGTGCCAGCAGTCGAATCTTGGGGACAGGCTTTGAAGCTTTCTTT.

The CDR3 here is CAWSGRDRDYEQYF. CDR3 nucleotides: TGTGCCTGGAGTGGCCGGGACAGAGACTACGAGCAGTACTTC. The chain uses TRBV30 and TRBJ2-7; 7 bases map to TRBD1. After removal of 1 base from V and 3 bases from J, the junction contained 6 bases not matched to a gene. CDR1 is GTSNPN and CDR2 is SVGIG in the germline V gene (reference sequence). This CDR3 spans 14 amino acids.

The CDR3 nucleotides read TGTGCCAGCAGTGAAATGGGACAGGGTTACAATCAGCCCCAGCATTTT. Encoded protein: CASSEMGQGYNQPQHF. This rearrangement joins TRBV6-1 to TRBJ1-5, with 9 bases matching TRBD1. Germline values: CDR1 MNHNS, CDR2 SASEGT. J gave up 3 bases and V 2 bases, and 5 bases lay outside the gene matches. The CDR3 is 16 amino acids.

The chain is built from TRBV29-1 and TRBJ2-7, with D tentatively TRBD1 (5 bases). Germline loops: CDR1 SQVTM, CDR2 ANQGSEA. The V end was cut by 5 bases, the J end by 6 bases, with 17 bases between. This CDR3 has 13 amino acids. The CDR3 region has the DNA TGCAGCGTTCGCAGGGAATCTACTTTCGAGCAGTACTTC. Translating gives CSVRRESTFEQYF.

J is TRBJ2-1 and V is TRBV9, with 7 bases fitting TRBD2. The junction had 10 bases not matched to a gene; V was cut back by 3 bases and J by 7 bases. Germline CDR1 and CDR2: SGDLS and YYNGEE. The CDR3 is 15 amino acids. CDR3 in amino acids: CASSASGGRRNEQFF. The CDR3 nucleotides are TGTGCCAGCAGCGCCAGCGGCGGGAGAAGGAATGAGCAGTTCTTC.

The chain uses TRBV28 and TRBJ2-2, with D uncertain. The CDR3 has 12 amino acids. CDR1 is MDHEN and CDR2 is SYDVKM in the germline V gene. V was trimmed by 8 bases and J by 7 bases, leaving 11 bases between them. The CDR3 nucleotides read TGTGCCAGCGAACCCTTTGGCGGGGAGCTGTTTTTT. It encodes CASEPFGGELFF.

This clone was seen a single time. The V and J genes are TRBV2 and TRBJ2-2; D unresolved. CDR1 and CDR2 from the germline V gene are SNHLY and FYNNEI. V was clipped by 0 bases and J by 3 bases, with 17 bases between them. The CDR3 length is 18 residues. In DNA, the CDR3 is TGTGCCAGCAGTGAAGCGGGCCTATATGCGGAGCACACCGGGGAGCTGTTTTTT. Encoded protein: CASSEAGLYAEHTGELFF.

The chain has TRBV7-3 and TRBJ2-3; TRBD2 matches at 8 bases. CDR3 size: 15 residues. With 7 bases clipped from V and 6 bases from J, the junction kept 12 bases outside the gene matches. Germline values: CDR1 SGHTA, CDR2 FQGTGA. The CDR3 loop reads CASKDSGDITDTQYF. The CDR3 DNA reads as TGTGCCAGCAAGGATAGCGGGGACATCACGGATACGCAGTATTTT.

The chain has TRBV10-1 and TRBJ2-7; D may match TRBD1 or TRBD2 (5 bases each). The CDR3 runs 14 residues. Trimming took 1 base from V and 4 from J, leaving 11 bases between them. CDR1 and CDR2 from the germline V gene are WNHNN and SYGVQD (reference sequence). Here the CDR3 DNA reads TGCGCCAGCAGTGAGTACGGGACGGGTTACGAGCAGTACTTC. It encodes CASSEYGTGYEQYF.

The J gene is TRBJ2-7, the V gene TRBV19, with D perhaps matching TRBD1 (6 bases). The ends were cut back, 1 base at V and 0 bases at J, with 10 bases in the middle. The germline CDR1 and CDR2 sequences are LNHDA and SQIVND (reference sequence). This CDR3 is 15 amino acids long. Here the CDR3 reads CASSIGDRISYEQYF. The CDR3 DNA reads TGTGCCAGTAGTATAGGCGACAGGATCTCCTACGAGCAGTACTTC.

For this clone: Germline is not matched at one junction end, which may reflect a read error. The J gene is TRBJ2-1, the V gene TRBV19, with TRBD2 matching 7 bases. CDR3 length: 14 residues. Germline assignment: CDR1 LNHDA and CDR2 SQIVND (reference sequence). The CDR3 sequence is CASRIVAGLNEQFF. CDR3 nucleotides: TGTGCCAGTAGAATAGTAGCGGGTCTCAATGAGCAGTTCTTC.

The CDR3 nucleotides are TGTGCCTCAGGACTAGCGGGAGTCTACGAGCAGTACTTC. Encoded protein: CASGLAGVYEQYF. The chain carries TRBV10-3 and TRBJ2-7; 13 bases are shared with TRBD2. CDR1 is ENHRY and CDR2 is SYGVKD in the germline V gene. The CDR3 sequence is 13 residues long. The ends lost 11 bases at V and 3 bases at J; junction bases unmatched: 4.

The chain has TRBV4-3 and TRBJ1-2; TRBD1 is a possible D gene (5 bases). Germline CDR1 LGHNA, CDR2 YSLEER. Trimming stripped 4 bases from V and 8 bases from J, with 20 bases between. CDR3 length: 15 residues. The CDR3 sequence is CASSPRTGLGEGYTF. In DNA form, the CDR3 reads TGCGCCAGCAGCCCTCGGACGGGGCTAGGGGAGGGCTACACCTTC.

The chain joins TRBV6-5 to TRBJ2-1; D is unclear. Germline CDR1 reads MNHEY; CDR2 reads SVGAGI. The CDR3 is 15 residues long. V lost 2 bases and J lost 0, with 8 bases in between. DNA of the CDR3: TGTGCCAGCAGTTACAGGCGACTCTCCTACAATGAGCAGTTCTTC. It translates to CASSYRRLSYNEQFF.

The J gene is TRBJ1-2, the V gene TRBV27; D gene uncertain. CDR3 length: 16 residues. The V and J ends lost 5 bases and 0 bases respectively, with 16 bases between them. Germline CDR1 MNHEY, CDR2 SMNVEV (reference sequence). CDR3 region: CASSPLPDYSNYGYTF. In nucleotides, the CDR3 is TGTGCCAGCAGTCCCCTCCCCGATTATTCTAACTATGGCTACACCTTC.

The rearrangement joins TRBV7-2 to TRBJ2-1, with 9 positions matching TRBD2. This CDR3 comprises 14 residues. The germline V gene has CDR1 SGHTA and CDR2 FQGNSA. The V gene end was trimmed by 5 bases and the J gene end by 5 bases; junction bases not matched to a gene: 4. The CDR3 region has the DNA TGTGCCAGCAGCGTTAGCGGGAGTCACAATGAGCAGTTCTTC. Amino acid sequence: CASSVSGSHNEQFF.

V and J are TRBV2 and TRBJ1-3, with TRBD1 identical over 8 bases. This CDR3 has 17 residues. V dropped 6 bases and J dropped 0; count of bases not matched to a gene: 10. CDR1 is SNHLY and CDR2 is FYNNEI in the germline V gene. DNA of the CDR3: TGTGCCAGCAGCGAAAGCAGGGGGCCATTCTCTGGAAACACCATATATTTT. Residues: CASSESRGPFSGNTIYF.

The chain uses TRBV27 and TRBJ1-1; no clear D. The CDR3 consists of 16 residues. Trimming pared 7 bases from V and 0 bases from J, leaving 18 bases between. Germline loops: CDR1 MNHEY, CDR2 SMNVEV (reference sequence). DNA of the CDR3: TGTGCCAGCAATATTACCCCGACCCAGATGAACACTGAAGCTTTCTTT. This codes for CASNITPTQMNTEAFF.

This sequence joins TRBV4-1 and TRBJ1-1; unclear D gene. The CDR3 length is 14 residues. Germline V gives CDR1 MGHRA, CDR2 YSYEKL. V lost 4 bases to trimming and J lost 3 bases, with 12 bases between them. The CDR3 loop reads CASSLIYGDTEAFF. In DNA, the CDR3 is TGCGCCAGCAGCCTGATATATGGAGACACTGAAGCTTTCTTT.

The chain has TRBV9 and TRBJ2-1, with 8 bases lining up with TRBD2. V shed 0 bases and J 5 bases; nucleotides not matched to a gene: 7. This CDR3 has 16 residues. Germline CDR1 and CDR2: SGDLS and YYNGEE. CDR3 in amino acids: CASSVAGTRENNEQFF. The CDR3 region has the DNA TGTGCCAGCAGCGTAGCAGGGACTAGGGAAAACAATGAGCAGTTCTTC.

J is TRBJ2-3 and V is TRBV5-6; 12 bases match TRBD2. The CDR3 totals 18 residues. V was clipped by 0 bases and J by 4 bases; unmatched bases: 9. Germline CDR1 and CDR2: SGHDT and YYEEEE. CDR3 sequence (DNA): TGTGCCAGCAGCTTGGCAGGACTAGCGGGATCTTGGTCAGATACGCAGTATTTT. It codes for CASSLAGLAGSWSDTQYF.

Concerning this clone: The identical CDR3 is also encoded by other nucleotide sequences in the sample. The chain employs TRBV9 and TRBJ2-7, with 14 bases fitting TRBD2. From germline, CDR1 is SGDLS and CDR2 YYNGEE. There are 15 residues in the CDR3. J lost 4 bases, V lost 0 bases, and 0 bases had no gene match. The chain's CDR3 is CASSVGLAGGYEQYF. The CDR3 coding sequence is TGTGCCAGCAGCGTAGGACTAGCGGGAGGGTACGAGCAGTACTTC.

The chain joins TRBV11-2 to TRBJ1-1; D might be TRBD1 (5 bases). The CDR3 has 15 residues. In germline, CDR1 is SGHAT, CDR2 FQNNGV. The V and J ends lost 2 bases and 4 bases respectively, with 14 bases between them. The chain's CDR3 is CASSLRQWVGTEAFF. As DNA, the CDR3 is TGTGCCAGCAGCTTAAGACAGTGGGTAGGCACTGAAGCTTTCTTT.

DNA for the CDR3: TGTGCCAGCAGCCAAGAGGCGGCCGGGGAGCTGTTTTTT. It codes for CASSQEAAGELFF. This sequence joins TRBV4-2 and TRBJ2-2; no firm D call. The CDR3 runs 13 residues. The germline V gene encodes CDR1 LGHNA and CDR2 YNFKEQ. V was pared by 0 bases and J by 6 bases, with 5 bases between.

This clone is a singleton in its sample. The chain has TRBV28 and TRBJ1-5, with unresolved D. V lost 3 bases and J 0 bases, leaving 18 bases between the germline ends. Per the germline V gene, CDR1 is MDHEN and CDR2 is SYDVKM. The CDR3 sequence is 18 residues long. The CDR3 sequence: CASSFHRGSSYSNQPQHF. The CDR3 nucleotides read TGTGCCAGCAGTTTCCATCGAGGCAGTTCTTATAGCAATCAGCCCCAGCATTTT.

This chain links TRBV9 with TRBJ2-1; D not certain. The germline CDR1 and CDR2 sequences are SGDLS and YYNGEE. CDR3 length equals 11 residues. Trimming left V 0 bases short and J 12 bases short, with 7 bases between. CDR3 coding DNA: TGTGCCAGCAGCGTAGGTACCACGCAGTTCTTC. The encoded protein is CASSVGTTQFF.

The chain carries TRBV10-3 and TRBJ2-7; 7 bases match TRBD1. CDR3 length: 15 residues. The V segment lost 4 bases and the J segment 6 bases; nucleotides outside the gene matches: 12. CDR1 is ENHRY and CDR2 is SYGVKD in the germline V gene. DNA for the CDR3: TGTGCCATCAGTGGAGTTGGTACAGGGGAAGGCGAGCAGTACTTC. Translation gives CAISGVGTGEGEQYF.

CDR3 residues: CASSLPWGSSQETQYF. CDR3 DNA: TGCGCCAGCAGCCTACCCTGGGGTTCTTCACAAGAGACCCAGTACTTC. The J gene is TRBJ2-5, the V gene TRBV4-1; D is uncertain. V was shortened by 4 bases and J by 2 bases, with 17 bases between the two germline ends. The CDR3 length is 16 residues. Germline V gives CDR1 MGHRA, CDR2 YSYEKL.

In its sample, this clone was seen a few times. The V call is TRBV19, the J call TRBJ1-1; D call uncertain. Germline V CDR1 and CDR2: LNHDA, SQIVND (reference sequence). The V end was cut by 2 bases, the J end by 2 bases, with 9 bases between. There are 14 residues in the CDR3. CDR3: CASSIFWGNTEAFF. CDR3 in DNA: TGTGCCAGTAGTATATTCTGGGGTAACACTGAAGCTTTCTTT.